This T cell receptor (beta chain) derives from a study of blood T cells in healthy people across ages (dated by TCRdb to 2014 to 2015). General notes on the study: In model experiments, template switching captured roughly one uniquely barcoded TCR beta cDNA molecule for every two T cells. The study measured age-related changes in TCR beta repertoire diversity using deep sequencing normalized with unique cDNA molecular identifiers. The donors were split into four age groups: young (average around 16 years), middle-aged (roughly 39), aged (roughly 65) and long-lived (about 82). To avoid experimental bias, donors of different ages were randomly spread across the sequencing lanes. The study analyzed two additional independent replicas of 1 million unique cDNA reads from the same blood draw for two donors, one aged 18 to 30 and one aged 80 or older.

This clonotype occurred a few times. Its antigen is still unknown. Base qualities are not provided; no much larger clone lies one nucleotide away. Overall study results and their limits: Because the CMV infection status of the donors was unknown, age-related changes in expanded clonotypes may potentially have been confounded. Estimates of total diversity from one million sequenced T cells were regarded as lower bounds and underestimates. A strong correlation was found between observed TCR beta diversity and the percentage of naive T cells measured by flow cytometry. Observed TCR beta diversity per million T cells fell roughly linearly with age, and a significant reduction was already apparent by age about 43. Compared with the aged group, the long-lived group had more naive CD4+ T cells, fewer expanded clones and increased TCR diversity, a pattern suggesting age selection. Conclusive comparison of naive and antigen-experienced compartments was prevented by the profiling of bulk unsorted PBMCs.

The method was 5' RACE. Sequencer: Illumina HiSeq 2500. The second PCR ran for about 6 to 12 cycles and used a J-beta primer mix along with a sample-barcoded 5' primer. Each TCR beta cDNA molecule received a unique molecular identifier from a template-switch 5' adaptor carrying 12 random nucleotides. Each sample yielded at least 2.5 million CDR3-containing paired-end reads. First-strand cDNA synthesis was performed from all RNA using the Mint cDNA synthesis kit, with priming by a TRBC-specific oligonucleotide. All cDNA was treated with uracil-DNA glycosylase and then went through a first 18-cycle PCR with the universal primers M1SS and BC2_uni_R. The original methods were these. For normalization, 1 million high-quality reads, each with a distinct molecular identifier, were randomly selected from each sample. Instead of being binned into consensus sequences, reads that shared molecular identifiers were thrown out. MiTCR, with a Q25 quality threshold and the strictest error-elimination algorithm, was used for CDR3 identification, clonotype clustering and error correction. Lower-bound total TCR beta diversity was estimated with a nonparametric unseen species model using Euler transformation. The public reads were reprocessed in TCRdb via fastp at Q25 and MiXCR, keeping in-frame beta chains. Identical CDR3 protein sequences are pooled into one entry, listed with their most common genes and DNA. These V and J calls rely on TCRdb rather than the paper's analysis. The sample profile shows about 570,000 distinct CDR3 sequences; about 26% of them were found once. About a fifth of the sample is held by the ten biggest clonotypes.

Donors were a few dozen systemically healthy Caucasian individuals from Russia aged roughly 6 to 90 years. Each donor gave 8 to 10 milliliters of peripheral blood, collected into EDTA-treated Vacutainer tubes. Ficoll-Paque density-gradient centrifugation was used to isolate PBMCs, with at least 6 million obtained per sample. Trizol reagent was used to extract total RNA from the PBMCs, yielding at least 5.5 micrograms per sample. Naive CD45RAhigh/CD27high T cell percentages were measured by flow cytometry on a PBMC aliquot from every donor. What was sequenced was blood. The receptor comes from a woman aged 70-85 years in good health.

The DNA sequence follows: TGTGCCAGCAGCGTAGGGGGACAGAAGCCCTACGAGCAGTACTTC. It translates as CASSVGGQKPYEQYF. The chain is encoded by TRBV9 joined to TRBJ2-7, with TRBD1 identical over 7 junction bases. CDR1 and CDR2, looked up from the germline V gene, are SGDLS and YYNGEE. From its cysteine to its phenylalanine, the CDR3 spans 15 amino acids. Of all the DNA, just the CDR3 is kept, 45 bases in frame from base 1. Trimming removed 0 bases from V and 2 bases from J; the gene matches leave 5 bases unexplained.